The 19 T cell receptor beta chains listed next were all sequenced from one sample in a study of T cells in Graves' hyperthyroidism and ophthalmopathy. TCR beta CDR3 sequences were amplified from RNA transcripts. First-round RT-PCR with HTBI primers amplified the TCR CDR3 region. TCRdb independently ran MiXCR on the multiplex PCR reads; one entry per CDR3 protein. The table includes roughly 600,000 distinct CDR3 sequences, approximately 15% detected once. Sequencing was done on a sample of blood. The source of these receptors is a woman between 50 and 59 years old with Graves' ophthalmopathy.

At least ten counts were recorded for this clonotype. V gene TRBV3-2 combines with J gene TRBJ2-7; the table's D call, TRBD2, has no DNA check behind it. TRBV3-2 is a pseudogene locus. The CDR3 totals 15 residues. The chain's CDR3 is CASSQWAKTTYEQYF. The CDR3 DNA is TGTGCCAGCAGCCAATGGGCCAAAACCACCTACGAGCAGTACTTC.

This clonotype was found a few times. The chain has TRBV7-2 and TRBJ2-3, with D tentatively TRBD2 (5 bases). Germline CDR1 reads SGHTA; CDR2 reads FQGNSA. The V end was cut by 3 bases, the J end by 2 bases, with 12 bases between. This CDR3 has 15 amino acids. The CDR3 bases are TGTGCCAGCAGCTTTGAGGGATCCCACACAGATACGCAGTATTTT. Its protein is CASSFEGSHTDTQYF.

This clonotype occurred many times. The chain recombines TRBV7-2 with TRBJ2-7; TRBD2 aligns across 9 bases. The germline CDR1 and CDR2 sequences are SGHTA and FQGNSA. J gave up 3 bases and V 2 bases, and 5 bases lay outside the gene matches. The CDR3 contains 15 residues. The CDR3 loop is CASSLISSGNYEQYF. In nucleotides, the CDR3 is TGTGCCAGCAGCTTAATCTCTAGCGGGAACTACGAGCAGTACTTC.

In its sample, this clonotype was seen many times. The gene calls are TRBV28 and TRBJ1-6; maybe TRBD1 (5 bases). The CDR3 runs to 16 residues. Germline lookup yields CDR1 MDHEN and CDR2 SYDVKM. Trimming pared 10 bases from V and 9 bases from J, leaving 25 bases between. The CDR3 nucleotides read TGTGCCACAAGGGAGAATCGACCGGGGGTGGTTTCACCCCTCCACTTT. Protein: CATRENRPGVVSPLHF. The complete variable domain, with remaining parts taken from reference TRBV28 and TRBJ1-6, reads DVKVTQSSRYLVKRTGEKVFLECVQDMDHENMFWYRQDPGLGLRLIYFSYDVKMKEKGDIPEGYSVSREKKERFSLILESASTNQTSMYLCATRENRPGVVSPLHFGNGTRLTVT.

This clonotype was observed a few times. V gene TRBV24-1 combines with J gene TRBJ2-3, with D perhaps being TRBD1 or TRBD2 (5 bases each). The V gene's germline CDR1 is KGHDR and CDR2 SFDVKD. The CDR3 is made up of 15 amino acids. Trimming took 4 bases from V and 5 from J, leaving 15 bases between them. For the CDR3, the DNA is TGTGCCACCAGTGACACCGGGACCCCCGGAGATACGCAGTATTTT. Translating gives CATSDTGTPGDTQYF.

Worth noting for this clonotype: A junction boundary mismatches the germline segment, possibly from a read error. The chain joins TRBV11-1 to TRBJ2-1; 11 positions match TRBD2. In germline, CDR1 is SGHAT, CDR2 FQDESV (reference sequence). CDR3 length: 17 residues. CDR3 in DNA: TGCGCCAGCAGCCAAACCACTGAACCGGGACTAGCGGACGAGCAGTTCTTC. Encoded protein: CASSQTTEPGLADEQFF.

With respect to this clonotype: A read error may be the cause here, since a much bigger clone is one base away. CDR3 in DNA: TGTGCCAACAGTCGCCAAAGCGGTCTCACAGATACGCAGTATTTT. It encodes CANSRQSGLTDTQYF. The genes are TRBV6-1 and TRBJ2-3, with D possibly being TRBD2 (5 bases). The CDR3 runs to 15 residues. Germline-derived CDR1 and CDR2 are MNHNS and SASEGT.

There are many counts of this clonotype. The chain links TRBV28 to TRBJ1-4; possible D gene TRBD1, 5 bases. With 5 bases removed from V and 7 bases from J, the gap between germline ends came to 17 bases. From germline, CDR1 is MDHEN and CDR2 SYDVKM. CDR3 length equals 15 residues. The CDR3 nucleotides are TGTGCCAGCAGTCATCCCGGGACGGCGGGTGAAAAACTGTTTTTT. As protein: CASSHPGTAGEKLFF.

The chain joins TRBV29-1 to TRBJ1-5; no firm D call. This CDR3 comprises 12 residues. CDR1 is SQVTM and CDR2 is ANQGSEA in the germline V gene. The germline V and J ends were trimmed by 0 bases and 6 bases, with 6 bases remaining between them. CDR3 DNA: TGCAGCGTTGAAGATCGAGGTCAGCCCCAGCATTTT. This encodes CSVEDRGQPQHF.

This clonotype was seen ten or more times. This chain connects TRBV2 to TRBJ1-1, with 7 bases matching TRBD1. Per germline, CDR1 SNHLY and CDR2 FYNNEI. The CDR3 runs 16 residues. V lost 7 bases to trimming and J lost 6 bases; unmatched junction nucleotides: 17. The CDR3 region is CASNGPRRQGRAEAFF. As DNA, the CDR3 is TGTGCCAGCAATGGACCGAGAAGACAGGGAAGGGCTGAAGCTTTCTTT.

This sequence joins TRBV28 and TRBJ2-1, with D tentatively TRBD2 (6 bases). CDR1 and CDR2 from the germline V gene are MDHEN and SYDVKM. With 2 bases removed from V and 8 bases from J, the gap between germline ends came to 16 bases. The CDR3 is made up of 15 amino acids. The CDR3: CASSLMGGIGDEQFF. In DNA, the CDR3 is TGTGCCAGCAGTTTAATGGGCGGGATCGGAGATGAGCAGTTCTTC. The variable domain in full, with the rest retrieved from reference TRBV28 and TRBJ2-1, is DVKVTQSSRYLVKRTGEKVFLECVQDMDHENMFWYRQDPGLGLRLIYFSYDVKMKEKGDIPEGYSVSREKKERFSLILESASTNQTSMYLCASSLMGGIGDEQFFGPGTRLTVL.

A few counts support this clonotype. This rearrangement joins TRBV20-1 to TRBJ1-3, with D unclear. Germline V lookup: CDR1 DFQATT, CDR2 SNEGSKA (reference sequence). This CDR3 is 14 amino acids long. Trimming pared 6 bases from V and 0 bases from J, leaving 12 bases between. CDR3 bases: TGCAGTGCGGAGGACGCGAGCTCTGGAAACACCATATATTTT. Translated: CSAEDASSGNTIYF.

The sample holds many counts of this clonotype. The V call is TRBV12-3 or TRBV12-4, the J call TRBJ2-3; maybe TRBD1 (5 bases). The ends were cut back, 5 bases at V and 0 bases at J, with 21 bases in the middle. The CDR3 is 18 amino acids. The CDR3 nucleotides are TGTGCCAGCAGTCGGAAGAGGACAACCCATCTTAGCACAGATACGCAGTATTTT. Encoded protein: CASSRKRTTHLSTDTQYF.

This clonotype occurred a few times. The genes are TRBV30 and TRBJ2-1; 8 bases are shared with TRBD1. Germline CDR1 reads GTSNPN; CDR2 reads SVGIG (reference sequence). This CDR3 comprises 13 residues. V shed 3 bases and J 10 bases; nucleotides not matched to a gene: 8. This chain's CDR3 is CAWSRRQGREQFF. The CDR3 DNA is TGTGCCTGGAGCCGACGACAGGGGCGGGAGCAGTTCTTC.

V and J are TRBV5-1 and TRBJ2-7, with D possibly TRBD1 on 6 matching bases. The V end lost 2 bases, the J end lost 6 bases, and 15 bases lay between the germline ends. The CDR3 length is 14 residues. The V gene's germline CDR1 is SGHRS and CDR2 YFSETQ. The CDR3 DNA reads as TGCGCCAGCAGCTTAGTCAGGGGAACCTCCGAGCAGTACTTC. Translating it yields CASSLVRGTSEQYF.

This clonotype has just a few counts. The gene calls are TRBV29-1 and TRBJ2-1, with 10 nucleotides matching TRBD2. V shed 4 bases and J 8 bases; nucleotides not matched to a gene: 8. CDR3 length equals 14 residues. Looked up from germline, CDR1 is SQVTM and CDR2 is ANQGSEA. In nucleotides, the CDR3 is TGCAGCGTTGCCTCTAGCGGGAGATCCCATGAGCAGTTCTTC. Amino acids: CSVASSGRSHEQFF.

This clonotype was recorded a few times. The chain has TRBV7-9 and TRBJ1-3; D may be TRBD1 (6 bases). Trimming took off 2 bases at V and 4 bases at J, with 15 bases between the two ends. The V gene's germline CDR1 is SEHNR and CDR2 FQNEAQ (reference sequence). This CDR3 has 16 residues. In DNA, the CDR3 is TGTGCCAGCAGCTTATACGGGGGCTTGCGGGGAAACACCATATATTTT. This sequence encodes CASSLYGGLRGNTIYF.

This clonotype occurred many times. The rearrangement uses TRBV5-1 and TRBJ2-2, with a weak D call TRBD1 (6 bases). V lost 6 bases and J lost 1, with 7 bases in between. This CDR3 has 13 amino acids. From germline, CDR1 is SGHRS and CDR2 YFSETQ. In DNA, the CDR3 is TGCGCCAGCACCAGGGGGAACACCGGGGAGCTGTTTTTT. Encoded protein: CASTRGNTGELFF. The full variable domain, in which reference TRBV5-1 and TRBJ2-2 provide the parts outside the CDR3, is KAGVTQTPRYLIKTRGQQVTLSCSPISGHRSVSWYQQTPGQGLQFLFEYFSETQRNKGNFPGRFSGRQFSNSRSEMNVSTLELGDSALYLCASTRGNTGELFFGEGSRLTVL.

This clonotype was found many times. The chain employs TRBV27 and TRBJ2-7; 10 bases are shared with TRBD2. The CDR3 has 16 amino acids. After removal of 4 bases from V and 7 bases from J, the junction contained 13 bases not matched to a gene. Per the germline V gene, CDR1 is MNHEY and CDR2 is SMNVEV (reference sequence). CDR3 DNA sequence: TGTGCCAGCAGTTCCCTTAGCGGGAGGACCTTGGGAGAGCAGTACTTC. Its protein product is CASSSLSGRTLGEQYF.